The clone carrying this T cell receptor beta chain has just one count. The antigen is undetermined. Using viral peptide pools, the ViraFEST assay grew out antigen-specific CD4+ T cells prior to sequencing. Investigators separated out CD4+ T cells once approximately 11 days of culture had passed. As their vaccination, participants received two doses of either BNT162b2 or mRNA-1273. Vaccinated recipients, who were negative for nucleocapsid antibodies, had no history of SARS-CoV-2 infection. The culture medium for 1.5 million to 2.5 million PBMC per well included about 9 IU/ml IL-2 and roughly 10 ug/ml peptides. Germline V lookup: CDR1 KGHDR, CDR2 SFDVKD. V gave up 9 bases and J gave up 5 bases, with 15 bases separating them. The CDR3 contains 14 residues. This record belongs to a study of vaccination effects on CD4 cells after COVID-19. Looking at the study overall: After the second dose, samples were taken at median day 72.

Study outcomes and limitations: Among infection- and vaccine-induced clones, marked clonal contraction occurred late after vaccination.

Profiling relied on immunoSEQ multiplex PCR, and the TCRdb table lists in-frame clones only, not all of them. Of tens of thousands of clones listed, roughly 78% were seen once; the top ten hold 2%. The chain has TRBV24-1 and TRBJ2-2; maybe TRBD2 (7 bases). Specimen: CD4+ T cells from PBMCs cultured with HCoV-OC43 spike peptides, collected after COVID-19 vaccination. Subset indicated: HCoV-OC43 spike overlapping peptide pool stimulation. The source is a human donor who received a COVID-19 vaccine. The DNA of the CDR3 is TGTGCCACCGGCCCCAGGGGAGGGACCGGGGAGCTGTTTTTT. This codes for CATGPRGGTGELFF.